These 12 T cell receptor beta chains share one sample of origin, sequenced in a study of T cell repertoires in cytomegalovirus infection. TCRdb analysed the reads with MiXCR anew, one entry per CDR3 protein. The data contain about 530,000 distinct CDR3 sequences, approximately 26% of them singletons. The sample was PBMCs. Every receptor here comes from a human donor in good health (CMV status not recorded). Some clones in this sample may be carry-over from other donors' samples.

The chain combines TRBV12-3 or TRBV12-4 with TRBJ2-5; no clear D gene. The V end lost 4 bases, the J end lost 5 bases, and 11 bases lay between the germline ends. The CDR3 has 13 amino acids. The CDR3, as DNA: TGTGCCAGCAGTTGGTGCCTGGGGGAGACCCAGTACTTC. Residues: CASSWCLGETQYF.

This clonotype was detected only a few times. The genes are TRBV6-5 and TRBJ1-6, with D tentatively TRBD1 (6 bases). The V and J ends lost 6 bases and 6 bases respectively, with 12 bases between them. Germline lookup yields CDR1 MNHEY and CDR2 SVGAGI. The CDR3 covers 14 residues. The CDR3 bases are TGTGCCAGCAGAGGCACAGGGATTAATTCACCCCTCCACTTT. Its protein is CASRGTGINSPLHF.

Points on this clonotype: This clone may be a read error of a much larger clone one base away. This sequence joins TRBV12-3 or TRBV12-4 and TRBJ1-1, with D perhaps TRBD1 (5 bases). The CDR3 length is 14 residues. The CDR3 here is CASNLRQTNTEAFF. Written as DNA, the CDR3 is TGTGCCAGCAATTTACGACAGACGAACACTGAAGCTTTCTTT.

This clonotype has just a few counts. The chain links TRBV20-1 to TRBJ2-3; 10 bases are shared with TRBD2. CDR3 length: 16 residues. V trimming: 0 bases; J trimming: 6 bases; junction bases outside the gene matches: 9. Germline V gene sequence: CDR1 DFQATT, CDR2 SNEGSKA (reference sequence). Written as DNA, the CDR3 is TGCAGTGCTAGAGAGCTAGCGGGAGAAGGGTGGGATACGCAGTATTTT. It encodes CSARELAGEGWDTQYF.

This clonotype was picked up a small number of times. The chain has TRBV23-1 and TRBJ1-2, with a possible D match to TRBD1 (6 bases). TRBV23-1 is classed as an ORF, of uncertain function. Trimming pared 0 bases from V and 0 bases from J, leaving 14 bases between. CDR3 size: 17 residues. The CDR3 sequence is CASSQSSRDTPNYGYTF. The CDR3 DNA reads as TGCGCCAGCAGTCAATCGTCCCGGGACACCCCTAACTATGGCTACACCTTC.

The gene calls are TRBV15 and TRBJ1-4; D unresolved. Germline V lookup: CDR1 LNHNV, CDR2 YYDKDF (reference sequence). There are 14 residues in the CDR3. V lost 8 bases, J lost 8 bases, and 18 bases lay in between. The CDR3 reads CATAVLGRREKLFF. The CDR3 DNA is TGTGCCACCGCCGTTTTGGGGAGAAGGGAAAAACTGTTTTTT.

The chain links TRBV4-3 to TRBJ2-7; D is ambiguous. Germline loops: CDR1 LGHNA, CDR2 YSLEER. The CDR3 is 13 amino acids. The ends were cut back, 2 bases at V and 9 bases at J, with 14 bases in the middle. The DNA for the CDR3 is TGCGCCAGCAGCCAACAGGTCGGTGTTGGGCAGTACTTC. Protein sequence: CASSQQVGVGQYF.

This clonotype has at least ten counts. The chain links TRBV12-3 or TRBV12-4 to TRBJ1-1; D unclear. V was clipped by 6 bases and J by 1 base, with 15 bases between them. The CDR3 runs to 15 residues. This CDR3 reads CASSPGAQSNTEAFF. CDR3 sequence (DNA): TGTGCCAGCAGCCCGGGAGCCCAGTCGAACACTGAAGCTTTCTTT.

The chain recombines TRBV28 with TRBJ2-5; weak D call: TRBD1 (5 bases). With 2 bases removed from V and 2 bases from J, the gap between germline ends came to 15 bases. Germline V gene lookup returns CDR1 MDHEN and CDR2 SYDVKM. The length of the CDR3 is 16 residues. CDR3 amino acids: CASSLQKTDPQETQYF. The DNA of the CDR3 is TGTGCCAGCAGTTTACAGAAGACAGACCCACAAGAGACCCAGTACTTC.

V usage is TRBV6-6 and J usage is TRBJ2-1; possible D gene TRBD1, 6 bases. V shed 2 bases and J shed 2 bases, with 10 bases lying between them. This CDR3 is built from 15 residues. Germline V lookup: CDR1 MNHNY, CDR2 SVGAGI (reference sequence). This chain's CDR3 is CASSYAQGPYNEQFF. The DNA for the CDR3 is TGTGCCAGCAGTTACGCACAGGGACCCTACAATGAGCAGTTCTTC.

Comments on this clonotype: A much larger clone differs by one base, so this may be a read error. The gene calls are TRBV7-2 and TRBJ1-4; D perhaps matches TRBD1 (5 bases). Trimming removed 0 bases from V and 0 bases from J, with 14 bases in between. This CDR3 is built from 18 residues. Germline V gene data show CDR1 as SGHTA and CDR2 as FQGNSA. CDR3 DNA: TGTGCCAGCAGCTTAGCCGGGGGTGCGACCGCAACTAATGAAAAACTGTTTTTT. Translated: CASSLAGGATATNEKLFF.

This clonotype was counted at least ten times. The chain has TRBV5-6 and TRBJ1-2, with TRBD1 matching over 7 bases. CDR3 size: 14 residues. Germline CDR1 reads SGHDT; CDR2 reads YYEEEE. Losses at the gene ends were 4 bases for V and 4 bases for J; bases not matched to a gene: 7. The CDR3 DNA sequence: TGTGCCAGCAGCCGACGGACAGGACCCTATGGCTACACCTTC. It translates to CASSRRTGPYGYTF.